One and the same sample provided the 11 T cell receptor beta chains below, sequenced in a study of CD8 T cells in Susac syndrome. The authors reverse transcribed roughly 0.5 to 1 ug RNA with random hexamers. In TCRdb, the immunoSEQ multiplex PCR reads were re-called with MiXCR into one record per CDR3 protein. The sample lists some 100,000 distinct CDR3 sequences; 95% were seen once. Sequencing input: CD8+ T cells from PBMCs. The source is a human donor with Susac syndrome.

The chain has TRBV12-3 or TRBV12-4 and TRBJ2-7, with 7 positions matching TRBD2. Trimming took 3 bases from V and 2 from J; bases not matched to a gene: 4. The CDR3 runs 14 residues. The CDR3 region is CASSFEGGPYEQYF. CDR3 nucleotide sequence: TGTGCCAGCAGTTTCGAGGGAGGGCCCTACGAGCAGTACTTC.

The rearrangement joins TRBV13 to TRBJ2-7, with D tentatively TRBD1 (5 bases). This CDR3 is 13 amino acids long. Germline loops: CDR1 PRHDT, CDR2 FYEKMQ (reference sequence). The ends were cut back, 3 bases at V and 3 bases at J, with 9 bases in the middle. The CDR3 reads CASSLARVYEQYF. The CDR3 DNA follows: TGTGCCAGCAGCTTGGCCAGGGTCTACGAGCAGTACTTC.

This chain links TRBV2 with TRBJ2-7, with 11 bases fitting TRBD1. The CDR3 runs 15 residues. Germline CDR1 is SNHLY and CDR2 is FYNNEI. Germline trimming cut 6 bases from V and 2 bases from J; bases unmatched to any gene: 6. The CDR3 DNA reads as TGTGCCAGCAGGAGGGACAGGGGGGGTGCCTACGAGCAGTACTTC. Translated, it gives CASRRDRGGAYEQYF.

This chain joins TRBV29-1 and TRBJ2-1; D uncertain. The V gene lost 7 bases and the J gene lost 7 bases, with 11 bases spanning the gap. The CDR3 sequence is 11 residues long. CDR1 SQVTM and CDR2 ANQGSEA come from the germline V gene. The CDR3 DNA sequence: TGCAGCGCCCCGACTCGGAATGAGCAGTTCTTC. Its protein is CSAPTRNEQFF.

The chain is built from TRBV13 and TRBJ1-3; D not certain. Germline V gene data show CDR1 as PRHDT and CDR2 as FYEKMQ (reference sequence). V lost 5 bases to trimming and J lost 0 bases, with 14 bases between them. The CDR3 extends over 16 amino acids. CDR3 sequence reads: CASSRRRIHSGNTIYF. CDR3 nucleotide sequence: TGTGCCAGCAGCCGAAGACGGATCCACTCTGGAAACACCATATATTTT.

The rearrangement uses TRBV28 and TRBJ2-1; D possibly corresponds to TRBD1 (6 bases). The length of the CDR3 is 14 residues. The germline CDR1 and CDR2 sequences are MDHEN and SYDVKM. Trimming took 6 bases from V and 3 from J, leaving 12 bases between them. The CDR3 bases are TGTGCCAGCAGACGCCCGGACAGCTACAATGAGCAGTTCTTC. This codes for CASRRPDSYNEQFF.

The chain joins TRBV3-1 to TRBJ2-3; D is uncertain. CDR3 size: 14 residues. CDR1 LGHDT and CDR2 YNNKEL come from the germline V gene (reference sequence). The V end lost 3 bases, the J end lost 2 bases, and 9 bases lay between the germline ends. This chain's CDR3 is CASSQPSPTDTQYF. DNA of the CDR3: TGTGCCAGCAGCCAGCCCTCCCCCACAGATACGCAGTATTTT.

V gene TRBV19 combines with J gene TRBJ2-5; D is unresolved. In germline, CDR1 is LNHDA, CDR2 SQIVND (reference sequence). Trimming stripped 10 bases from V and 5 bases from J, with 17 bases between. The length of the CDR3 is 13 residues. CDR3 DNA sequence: TGTGCCAAAGGAACTCCGGCTCGGGAGACCCAGTACTTC. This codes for CAKGTPARETQYF.

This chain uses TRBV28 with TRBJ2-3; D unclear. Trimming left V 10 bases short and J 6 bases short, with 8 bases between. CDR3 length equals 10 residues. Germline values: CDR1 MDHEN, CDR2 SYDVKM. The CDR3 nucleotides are TGTGCCACCGTCCGGGATACGCAGTATTTT. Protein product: CATVRDTQYF.

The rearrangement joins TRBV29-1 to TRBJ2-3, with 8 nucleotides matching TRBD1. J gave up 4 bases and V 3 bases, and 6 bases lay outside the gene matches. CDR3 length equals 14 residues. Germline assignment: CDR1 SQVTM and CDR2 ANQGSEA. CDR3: CSVDYQGAADTQYF. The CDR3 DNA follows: TGCAGCGTTGATTATCAGGGGGCCGCAGATACGCAGTATTTT.

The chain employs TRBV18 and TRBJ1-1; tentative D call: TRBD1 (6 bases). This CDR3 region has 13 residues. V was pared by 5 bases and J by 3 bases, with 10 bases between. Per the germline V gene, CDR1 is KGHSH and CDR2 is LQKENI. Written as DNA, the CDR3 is TGTGCCAGCTCAGCCGGGGGCGACACTGAAGCTTTCTTT. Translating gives CASSAGGDTEAFF.